One and the same sample provided the 19 T cell receptor beta chains below, sequenced in a study of blood T cell repertoires in COVID-19. Clones were sequenced by immunoSEQ multiplex PCR, and TCRdb holds only the in-frame ones, with some missing. Among roughly 280,000 clones listed, around nine tenths were seen once. The specimen was peripheral blood. Every receptor here comes from a man aged 45 to 65 with acute or convalescent COVID-19.

The rearrangement uses TRBV2 and TRBJ1-1, with unresolved D. Germline V lookup: CDR1 SNHLY, CDR2 FYNNEI. The CDR3 has 13 residues. Trimming took 5 bases from V and 6 from J, leaving 13 bases between them. In DNA, the CDR3 is TGTGCCAGCAGTCTGGGCCCGAGAGCTGAAGCTTTCTTT. This gives the protein CASSLGPRAEAFF.

This rearrangement joins TRBV11-3 to TRBJ2-3; D remains ambiguous. V was shortened by 6 bases and J by 3 bases, with 10 bases between the two germline ends. This CDR3 is built from 13 residues. Germline-derived CDR1 and CDR2 are SGHNT and YENEEA. CDR3 coding DNA: TGTGCCAGCAGAGAGCCCGGGACAGATACGCAGTATTTT. This codes for CASREPGTDTQYF.

The chain is built from TRBV5-1 and TRBJ1-2; 11 nucleotides match TRBD1. J gave up 6 bases and V 4 bases, and 5 bases lay outside the gene matches. Germline CDR1 is SGHRS and CDR2 is YFSETQ. The CDR3 runs 14 residues. CDR3 nucleotide sequence: TGCGCCAGCAGCCCACGGGACAGGGGGAATGGCTACACCTTC. Amino acids: CASSPRDRGNGYTF.

V is TRBV4-1 and J is TRBJ2-5, with a possible D match to TRBD2 (5 bases). V was shortened by 4 bases and J by 5 bases, with 20 bases between the two germline ends. The CDR3 covers 16 residues. Per germline, CDR1 MGHRA and CDR2 YSYEKL. CDR3 sequence reads: CASSPVGVERGETQYF. The CDR3 nucleotides read TGCGCCAGCAGCCCGGTGGGAGTGGAGAGAGGGGAGACCCAGTACTTC.

The chain is built from TRBV13 and TRBJ1-1; 9 bases agree with TRBD1. The J segment lost 0 bases and the V segment lost 4 bases, leaving 9 bases of the junction unmatched. Germline CDR1 reads PRHDT; CDR2 reads FYEKMQ (reference sequence). The CDR3 loop spans 17 amino acids. The CDR3 reads CASSSGTGWGLNTEAFF. CDR3 bases: TGTGCCAGCAGCTCAGGGACAGGGTGGGGACTGAACACTGAAGCTTTCTTT.

The V and J genes are TRBV9 and TRBJ1-2; 7 bases agree with TRBD1. Per germline, CDR1 SGDLS and CDR2 YYNGEE. The CDR3 has 12 residues. The ends lost 7 bases at V and 3 bases at J; junction bases unmatched: 3. CDR3: CASQDRDYGYTF. CDR3 sequence (DNA): TGTGCCAGCCAAGACAGGGACTATGGCTACACCTTC.

The rearrangement uses TRBV5-1 and TRBJ1-5; TRBD1 is a possible D gene (6 bases). Germline V gene data show CDR1 as SGHRS and CDR2 as YFSETQ. The CDR3 contains 15 residues. V was shortened by 4 bases and J by 0 bases, with 11 bases between the two germline ends. Here the CDR3 reads CASSLGQYSNQPQHF. The CDR3 nucleotides read TGCGCCAGCAGCCTCGGACAGTATAGCAATCAGCCCCAGCATTTT.

CDR3 sequence (DNA): TGTGCCAGCAGCCTCCGGGACAGGGATACGCAGTATTTT. Translating gives CASSLRDRDTQYF. The V and J genes are TRBV7-9 and TRBJ2-3, with 8 bases aligning to TRBD1. Germline V CDR1 and CDR2: SEHNR, FQNEAQ (reference sequence). Trimming at V came to 5 bases and at J to 6 bases, leaving 4 bases not matched to a gene. This CDR3 contains 13 residues.

The chain links TRBV18 to TRBJ1-3; the match to TRBD1 covers 8 bases. The V segment lost 4 bases and the J segment 3 bases; nucleotides outside the gene matches: 5. Germline V gene sequence: CDR1 KGHSH, CDR2 LQKENI. The CDR3 is 15 amino acids. The CDR3 loop is CASSRGQDYGNTIYF. CDR3 sequence (DNA): TGTGCCAGCTCACGGGGACAGGATTATGGAAACACCATATATTTT.

The rearrangement uses TRBV19 and TRBJ1-3; 8 bases map to TRBD1. V was clipped by 3 bases and J by 5 bases; unmatched bases: 6. The V gene's germline CDR1 is LNHDA and CDR2 SQIVND (reference sequence). The length of the CDR3 is 15 residues. Here the CDR3 reads CASSIDRGARNTIYF. Here the CDR3 DNA reads TGTGCCAGTAGTATCGACAGGGGCGCAAGAAACACCATATATTTT.

The J gene is TRBJ2-3, the V gene TRBV3-1 (or the pseudogene TRBV3-2); TRBD2 might be the D (5 bases). CDR3 length: 15 residues. Trimming cost V 1 base and J 2 bases, with 10 bases left between them. Germline CDR1 and CDR2: LGHDT and YNNKEL (reference sequence). The CDR3 sequence: CASSQGGPPTDTQYF. The CDR3 DNA follows: TGTGCCAGCAGCCAAGGAGGGCCCCCCACAGATACGCAGTATTTT.

This chain uses TRBV9 with TRBJ1-4; 10 bases are shared with TRBD1. With V trimmed by 4 bases and J by 6 bases, 6 bases remained unmatched. The CDR3 is 15 residues long. Germline V gives CDR1 SGDLS, CDR2 YYNGEE. The CDR3 sequence is CASSPGGQGYEKLFF. Here the CDR3 DNA reads TGTGCCAGCAGCCCCGGGGGACAGGGGTATGAAAAACTGTTTTTT.

The chain combines TRBV30 with TRBJ1-6, with D tentatively TRBD1 (5 bases). Germline V gene sequence: CDR1 GTSNPN, CDR2 SVGIG (reference sequence). Trimming left V 2 bases short and J 11 bases short, with 13 bases between. The CDR3 runs to 13 residues. CDR3 sequence: CAWSSEPGAPLHF. In nucleotides, the CDR3 is TGTGCCTGGAGTTCCGAACCGGGGGCACCCCTCCACTTT.

J is TRBJ1-5 and V is TRBV19; 7 bases fit TRBD1. Germline lookup yields CDR1 LNHDA and CDR2 SQIVND (reference sequence). The CDR3 is made up of 15 amino acids. J gave up 3 bases and V 2 bases, and 4 bases lay outside the gene matches. The chain's CDR3 is CASSIWGQYNQPQHF. DNA of the CDR3: TGTGCCAGTAGTATATGGGGACAGTACAATCAGCCCCAGCATTTT.

V gene TRBV3-1 (or the pseudogene TRBV3-2) combines with J gene TRBJ2-2; no reliable D call. Germline CDR1 reads LGHDT; CDR2 reads YNNKEL (reference sequence). The ends were cut back, 0 bases at V and 7 bases at J, with 3 bases in the middle. The CDR3 runs to 12 residues. The CDR3 nucleotides read TGTGCCAGCAGCCAAGATATCGGGGAGCTGTTTTTT. This translates into CASSQDIGELFF.

The chain has TRBV4-1 and TRBJ1-6; a weak D match, TRBD1 (5 bases). V gave up 0 bases and J gave up 1 base, with 13 bases separating them. CDR1 is MGHRA, CDR2 YSYEKL, per germline. The CDR3 consists of 18 residues. In nucleotides, the CDR3 is TGCGCCAGCAGCCAAGATACCCGGGGGGGGTCCTATAATTCACCCCTCCACTTT. It codes for CASSQDTRGGSYNSPLHF.

The chain links TRBV3-1 (or the pseudogene TRBV3-2) to TRBJ1-1; TRBD1 is a possible D gene (6 bases). The CDR3 totals 13 residues. Trimming stripped 1 base from V and 5 bases from J, with 8 bases between. The germline CDR1 and CDR2 sequences are LGHDT and YNNKEL (reference sequence). CDR3 sequence reads: CASSQVQGTEAFF. The CDR3 DNA follows: TGTGCCAGCAGCCAAGTCCAGGGGACTGAAGCTTTCTTT.

The chain couples TRBV2 to TRBJ1-1; 12 bases are a match to TRBD1. The V and J ends lost 7 bases and 6 bases, in that order; junction bases with no gene match: 12. The CDR3 has 16 residues. Germline V CDR1 and CDR2: SNHLY, FYNNEI. CDR3 loop: CASTPRRGQGASEAFF. CDR3 nucleotide sequence: TGTGCCAGCACCCCAAGGAGGGGACAGGGGGCTTCTGAAGCTTTCTTT. Using reference TRBV2 and TRBJ1-1 for the parts outside the CDR3, the full variable domain is EPEVTQTPSHQVTQMGQEVILRCVPISNHLYFYWYRQILGQKVEFLVSFYNNEISEKSEIFDDQFSVERPDGSNFTLKIRSTKLEDSAMYFCASTPRRGQGASEAFFGQGTRLTVV.

Of note for this clone: The same CDR3 also results from other DNA sequences found in this sample. The V call is TRBV18, the J call TRBJ2-5, with a tentative D call TRBD1 (5 bases). The CDR3 has 14 residues. From germline, CDR1 is KGHSH and CDR2 LQKENI. The ends were cut back, 1 base at V and 2 bases at J, with 8 bases in the middle. The CDR3 here is CASSPLDSQETQYF. The CDR3, as DNA: TGTGCCAGCTCACCACTTGACAGTCAAGAGACCCAGTACTTC.